This TCR beta chain was found in a study of post-analysis software for immune sequencing data. The sample holds a few counts of this clonotype. Antigen unknown. Every TCR beta cDNA library bore unique molecular identifiers. TCRdb reprocessed the PCR reads with MiXCR, giving one entry per CDR3 protein. This sample has 820,000 or so distinct CDR3 sequences, with approximately 50% found just once. Trimming at V came to 2 bases and at J to 2 bases, leaving 10 bases not matched to a gene. The CDR3 sequence is 17 residues long. The germline CDR1 and CDR2 sequences are SGHDN and FVKESK. Study outcomes and limitations: Patients with multiple sclerosis recorded significantly lower normalized Chao1 diversity than controls, the study found. Patients had higher frequencies than controls of roughly 5 TRBV segments, including TRBV5-6, TRBV5-1 and TRBV20-1.

The gene calls are TRBV14 and TRBJ2-7; 9 nucleotides agree with TRBD1. The sequence was collected from a girl between 10 and 17 years old with multiple sclerosis. The material sequenced was blood. The CDR3 bases are TGTGCCAGCAGCCAAACTCTCCCGGGACAGGGCCCCTACGAGCAGTACTTC. This translates into CASSQTLPGQGPYEQYF.